Here is one T cell receptor beta chain with its context. This clone was observed once. The clone's antigen remains unknown. Base qualities are missing; no much larger clone stands one base away. This CDR3 is also generated by other DNA sequences in the sample. The sample originates from a study of graft-versus-host responses after intestinal transplantation (dated by TCRdb to the early 2020s). General notes on the study: Recipients received multivisceral, liver-intestinal, or isolated intestinal transplants. All recipients received anti-thymocyte globulin induction followed by maintenance tacrolimus and steroids for roughly three years. Graft-versus-host and host-versus-graft alloreactive T cell clones were tracked in the graft, circulation and bone marrow after intestinal transplantation using bulk TCR-beta CDR3 sequencing. Alloreactive clones were identified by sequencing pre-transplant mixed lymphocyte reaction products and comparing these products with unstimulated pre-transplant donor and recipient T cells. Of the 20 to 30 intestinal transplant recipients enrolled in the cohort, one of whom was a retransplant, a few patients without pretransplant specimens were excluded. Donor T cell macrochimerism was defined as a peak of at least 4% donor T cells among recipient peripheral blood mononuclear cells. Samples from three later patients were sequenced in-house on an Illumina MiSeq with MiXCR processing rather than by the commercial service.

Libraries were made using the immunoSEQ multiplex PCR assay. For most patients, genomic DNA was isolated with the Qiagen DNeasy Blood and Tissue Kit and shipped frozen to Adaptive Biotechnologies for TCR sequencing. For most patients, high-throughput TCR-beta CDR3 sequencing of genomic DNA was performed by Adaptive Biotechnologies. On the study's bioinformatics: TCR sequencing data for more than 15 patients were retrieved from Adaptive's ImmunoSEQ software; three other patients were processed with MiXCR and VDJtools. To correct CD4 versus CD8 sorting errors, sequences present in both subsets at a frequency ratio below 5:1 were removed. CDR3 nucleotide sequences shared between donor and recipient were removed because their origin could not be assigned. Alloreactive clones required at least 2-fold expansion over unstimulated cells and minimum CFSE-low frequency of 0.002% (template counts) or 0.001% (read counts). Clones detected in sequenced pre-transplant spleen, lymph node, or MLR CFSE-low populations of the donor or recipient were defined as mappable. The cumulative frequency of alloreactive clones was calculated as a percentage of all sequences, weighted by copy number. As stored in TCRdb, this immuneACCESS dataset retains in-frame rearrangements with V and J assigned. A fraction of the clones does not appear; measured against another copy, unresolved V genes explain less than half of the discrepancy, and the remainder lacks a known reason. The DNA gave D and trimming, while V, J and clone size come from that table. This sample has around 100,000 clones in its table, and more than 90% of those were observed once. 0.2% to 0.25% of the sample goes to the ten largest clones.

Germline trimming: 1 base from V, 6 bases from J; junction bases outside gene matches: 16. The CDR3 holds 18 amino acids from the cysteine to the phenylalanine. Kept here is only the CDR3 DNA, which spans 54 bases and is read in frame from base 1. CDR1 SEHNR and CDR2 FQNEAQ are derived from the germline V gene (reference sequence). Findings and caveats that apply to the study as a whole: GvH clones were detected in recipient bone marrow, and some appeared earlier in ileal mucosa or blood, consistent with an intestinal mucosal origin. High GvH to HvG T cell clonal ratios were observed in the allografts of patients with donor T cell macrochimerism. The conclusions were limited by the relatively low number and heterogeneity of the intestinal transplant patients. Early after transplant, peak levels of circulating GvH clones were associated with declines in HvG clones.

The sample's time point label, in plain terms: cells obtained before transplantation from donor or recipient. CD3+CD4+ and CD3+CD8+ populations were FACS-sorted from unstimulated pre-transplant donor and recipient cells taken from spleen or lymph nodes. The sequenced sample was unstimulated CD4+ T cells sorted from spleen or lymph node cells, obtained before transplant. The source is a human donor who was the organ donor for an intestinal transplant. In this chain, TRBV7-9 is recombined with TRBJ2-3, and 7 junctional nucleotides match TRBD1. In nucleotide form, the sequence is TGTGCCAGCAGCTTAGGAGCCGGGACAGTAAGAAGTTTGGATACGCAGTATTTT. This encodes CASSLGAGTVRSLDTQYF.